The 5 T cell receptor beta chains in this list originate from one sample, sequenced in a study of vaccination and CD4 T cells after COVID-19. Documented treatment: 10-day PBMC culture with coronavirus spike peptide pools or control peptides (ViraFEST assay). These CD4+ T cells came from an unexposed donor, sampled before the COVID-19 pandemic (2011-2018). Their specific antigens are unknown. Oncomine TCR Beta short-read sequencing was applied to DNA from cultured CD4+ T cells. After culture, CD4+ T cells served as the source for genomic DNA extraction. TCRdb processed the PCR reads anew with MiXCR; each CDR3 protein has one entry. The data show 9,500 to 13,000 distinct CDR3 sequences, 25% to 35% seen once. The specimen sequenced was CD4+ T cells from blood, cultured in vitro. These receptor sequences come from a human donor in good health.

This chain joins TRBV7-9 and TRBJ2-2; possible D gene TRBD1, 6 bases. Per germline, CDR1 SEHNR and CDR2 FQNEAQ (reference sequence). With 3 bases removed from V and 2 bases from J, the gap between germline ends came to 10 bases. This CDR3 is 15 amino acids long. Here the CDR3 DNA reads TGTGCCAGCAGCTTCCGGGACACCAACACCGGGGAGCTGTTTTTT. Protein: CASSFRDTNTGELFF.

This chain joins TRBV19 and TRBJ1-5; 7 bases map to TRBD1. Per the germline V gene, CDR1 is LNHDA and CDR2 is SQIVND (reference sequence). V was clipped by 6 bases and J by 3 bases; unmatched bases: 8. The CDR3 loop spans 15 amino acids. Here the CDR3 reads CASSMTGFINQPQHF. CDR3 DNA sequence: TGTGCCAGTAGCATGACAGGGTTTATCAATCAGCCCCAGCATTTT.

In its sample, this clonotype ranks as medium-sized. CDR3 sequence (DNA): TGCAGTGCTTTTCCCCCGGTAGGGGGTCAGCCCCAGCATTTT. Amino acid sequence: CSAFPPVGGQPQHF. The chain joins TRBV20-1 to TRBJ1-5, with a possible D match to TRBD1 (6 bases). CDR3 length: 14 residues. V lost 5 bases to trimming and J lost 6 bases, with 17 bases between them. Germline values: CDR1 DFQATT, CDR2 SNEGSKA (reference sequence).

The CDR3 loop reads CASSSRNQRENYGYTF. CDR3 sequence (DNA): TGTGCCAGCAGCTCCAGGAACCAGAGGGAGAACTATGGCTACACCTTC. This chain connects TRBV7-9 to TRBJ1-2, with unresolved D. Trimming left V 4 bases short and J 2 bases short, with 17 bases between. The V gene's germline CDR1 is SEHNR and CDR2 FQNEAQ (reference sequence). The length of the CDR3 is 16 residues.

This chain connects TRBV19 to TRBJ1-5, with D tentatively TRBD1 (5 bases). This CDR3 has 16 residues. From germline, CDR1 is LNHDA and CDR2 SQIVND (reference sequence). Trimming shortened V by 0 bases and J by 1 base, and 10 bases separated the two germline ends. CDR3 residues: CASSIDGTGSNQPQHF. CDR3 DNA: TGTGCCAGTAGTATAGATGGGACGGGGAGCAATCAGCCCCAGCATTTT.